A single sample gave rise to the 26 T cell receptor beta chains below, sequenced in a study of human versus mouse CDR3 diversity and MHC coevolution. The data were produced by immunoSEQ multiplex PCR, yet TCRdb's version contains in-frame clones alone and is incomplete. The sample holds about 81,000 clones, 93% seen once. Sample: naive CD4+ T cells from blood. As to subset: CD45RO-negative CD62L-positive naive CD4 T cells. The receptors come from a person between 25 and 69 years old in good health.

The V call is TRBV15, the J call TRBJ1-3; 7 nucleotides align to TRBD1. Germline CDR1 is LNHNV and CDR2 is YYDKDF (reference sequence). V lost 0 bases, J lost 0 bases, and 5 bases stayed unmatched. The CDR3 is made up of 17 amino acids. CDR3 nucleotides: TGTGCCACCAGCAGAGATGGGGCAGGGGGCTCTGGAAACACCATATATTTT. It encodes CATSRDGAGGSGNTIYF.

The V call is TRBV27, the J call TRBJ2-7; a weak D match, TRBD1 (5 bases). V was clipped by 2 bases and J by 5 bases, with 10 bases between them. This CDR3 comprises 13 residues. Germline assignment: CDR1 MNHEY and CDR2 SMNVEV (reference sequence). The CDR3: CASSLQGVHEQYF. For the CDR3, the DNA is TGTGCCAGCAGTTTACAGGGCGTCCACGAGCAGTACTTC.

The CDR3 protein is CAISDETNEKLFF. The CDR3 DNA reads as TGTGCCATCAGTGACGAGACTAATGAAAAACTGTTTTTT. The chain has TRBV10-3 and TRBJ1-4; no reliable D call. The germline V gene encodes CDR1 ENHRY and CDR2 SYGVKD. V gave up 3 bases and J gave up 2 bases, with 4 bases separating them. The CDR3 consists of 13 residues.

The CDR3 DNA reads TGTGCCATCAATACCCACAGGCCCTCTGGAAACACCATATATTTT. Translation: CAINTHRPSGNTIYF. The chain has TRBV10-3 and TRBJ1-3, with D perhaps TRBD1 (5 bases). Germline V CDR1 and CDR2: ENHRY, SYGVKD. Trimming removed 7 bases at V and 0 bases at J, with 13 bases between. This CDR3 spans 15 amino acids.

Points on this clone: Distinct nucleotide sequences in the sample also encode this CDR3. The V gene is TRBV19, the J gene TRBJ1-5; 9 bases are a match to TRBD1. The CDR3 is made up of 13 amino acids. Germline V gene sequence: CDR1 LNHDA, CDR2 SQIVND (reference sequence). With 6 bases clipped from V and 5 bases from J, the junction kept 2 bases outside the gene matches. The CDR3 sequence: CASRGQGDQPQHF. DNA of the CDR3: TGTGCCAGTAGGGGACAGGGAGATCAGCCCCAGCATTTT. The variable domain in full, with the rest retrieved from reference TRBV19 and TRBJ1-5, is DGGITQSPKYLFRKEGQNVTLSCEQNLNHDAMYWYRQDPGQGLRLIYYSQIVNDFQKGDIAEGYSVSREKKESFPLTVTSAQKNPTAFYLCASRGQGDQPQHFGDGTRLSIL.

On this clone itself: A read error may produce the germline difference seen at one junction end. V is TRBV7-7 and J is TRBJ2-3; 10 positions match TRBD2. The V gene's germline CDR1 is SSHAT and CDR2 FNYEAQ (reference sequence). CDR3 size: 15 residues. In DNA form, the CDR3 reads TGTGCTAGCAGCTTACTAGCGGGGCCCACAGATACGCAGTATTTT. The encoded protein is CASSLLAGPTDTQYF.

This rearrangement joins TRBV5-4 to TRBJ2-7, with TRBD2 matching 9 bases. This CDR3 contains 15 residues. The germline V gene encodes CDR1 SGHNT and CDR2 YYREEE (reference sequence). The junction had 6 bases not matched to a gene; V was cut back by 4 bases and J by 1 base. CDR3 protein: CASSPRLAVSYEQYF. CDR3 in DNA: TGTGCCAGCAGCCCGAGACTAGCGGTGTCCTACGAGCAGTACTTC. Full variable domain (missing parts from reference TRBV5-4 and TRBJ2-7): ETGVTQSPTHLIKTRGQQVTLRCSSQSGHNTVSWYQQALGQGPQFIFQYYREEENGRGNFPPRFSGLQFPNYSSELNVNALELDDSALYLCASSPRLAVSYEQYFGPGTRLTVT.

This chain joins TRBV7-2 and TRBJ2-7, with D maybe TRBD1 (5 bases). This CDR3 is built from 12 residues. From germline, CDR1 is SGHTA and CDR2 FQGNSA. V lost 5 bases and J 5 bases, leaving 10 bases between the germline ends. The CDR3 protein is CASSLTRDEQYF. CDR3 nucleotide sequence: TGTGCCAGCAGCCTAACCAGGGACGAGCAGTACTTC.

The chain recombines TRBV12-5 with TRBJ2-1, with D maybe TRBD2 (6 bases). The CDR3 sequence is 14 residues long. Trimming pared 7 bases from V and 8 bases from J, leaving 18 bases between. CDR1 and CDR2 (germline): LGHNT, FRNRAP. The CDR3 here is CASVGGGAAHEQFF. The CDR3 nucleotides are TGTGCTAGTGTTGGAGGAGGGGCCGCCCATGAGCAGTTCTTC.

The J gene is TRBJ2-1, the V gene TRBV19, with 8 bases lining up with TRBD2. CDR3 size: 14 residues. Germline V gives CDR1 LNHDA, CDR2 SQIVND (reference sequence). The V segment lost 4 bases and the J segment 5 bases; nucleotides outside the gene matches: 4. The CDR3 DNA reads as TGTGCCAGTAGTAAGGGACTAGAGCACAATGAGCAGTTCTTC. It specifies CASSKGLEHNEQFF.

This clone was recorded a few times. V and J are TRBV7-2 and TRBJ1-3; the D is unclear. This CDR3 has 16 residues. Germline assignment: CDR1 SGHTA and CDR2 FQGNSA. Between the trimmed V and J ends, which lost 6 bases and 2 bases, there was a span of 17 bases. DNA of the CDR3: TGTGCCAGCAGTTGGACTTCCTCGTCCCCTGGAAACACCATATATTTT. Translating it yields CASSWTSSSPGNTIYF.

This clone showed up just once. CDR3 sequence reads: CASGPGAPAGYTF. The CDR3 DNA is TGTGCTAGTGGGCCAGGGGCTCCGGCTGGCTACACCTTC. The chain has TRBV12-5 and TRBJ1-2, with D possibly being TRBD1 (6 bases). The ends were cut back, 6 bases at V and 7 bases at J, with 15 bases in the middle. The CDR3 extends over 13 amino acids. Germline CDR1 reads LGHNT; CDR2 reads FRNRAP. The full variable domain, with the rest looked up from reference TRBV12-5 and TRBJ1-2, is DARVTQTPRHKVTEMGQEVTMRCQPILGHNTVFWYRQTMMQGLELLAYFRNRAPLDDSGMPKDRFSAEMPDATLATLKIQPSEPRDSAVYFCASGPGAPAGYTFGSGTRLTVV.

A single count supports this clone. The J gene is TRBJ2-1, the V gene TRBV15, with 12 bases fitting TRBD2. Germline V lookup: CDR1 LNHNV, CDR2 YYDKDF (reference sequence). Germline trimming cut 2 bases from V and 4 bases from J; bases unmatched to any gene: 3. The CDR3 loop spans 16 amino acids. CDR3 region: CATSRTGLAGYNEQFF. DNA for the CDR3: TGTGCCACCAGCAGAACCGGACTAGCGGGGTACAATGAGCAGTTCTTC.

The rearrangement uses TRBV11-2 and TRBJ2-5; unclear D gene. This CDR3 has 13 residues. The germline V and J ends were trimmed by 5 bases and 5 bases, with 12 bases remaining between them. The germline gives CDR1 SGHAT, CDR2 FQNNGV. CDR3 bases: TGTGCCAGCAGCACCCGAGCCCGGGAGACCCAGTACTTC. It specifies CASSTRARETQYF. Looking up the rest from reference TRBV11-2 and TRBJ2-5 gives the full variable domain: EAGVAQSPRYKIIEKRQSVAFWCNPISGHATLYWYQQILGQGPKLLIQFQNNGVVDDSQLPKDRFSAERLKGVDSTLKIQPAKLEDSAVYLCASSTRARETQYFGPGTRLLVL.

V usage is TRBV10-3 and J usage is TRBJ1-6, with unresolved D. The CDR3 has 14 amino acids. CDR1 is ENHRY and CDR2 is SYGVKD in the germline V gene. Trimming pared 4 bases from V and 6 bases from J, leaving 10 bases between. The CDR3 bases are TGTGCCATCAGTGCGGGTCAGTTTAATTCACCCCTCCACTTT. Protein product: CAISAGQFNSPLHF.

The V call is TRBV5-5, the J call TRBJ1-4; D perhaps matches TRBD1 (6 bases). The CDR3 contains 16 residues. Deletions cut 4 bases from V and 0 bases from J, with 13 bases between. The germline gives CDR1 SGHKS, CDR2 YYEKEE (reference sequence). The CDR3 here is CASSKTGETTNEKLFF. For the CDR3, the DNA is TGTGCCAGCAGCAAGACAGGAGAAACAACTAATGAAAAACTGTTTTTT.

V gene TRBV9 combines with J gene TRBJ2-7, with 7 bases that match TRBD1. The V gene end was trimmed by 4 bases and the J gene end by 2 bases; junction bases not matched to a gene: 6. The CDR3 length is 14 residues. The V gene's germline CDR1 is SGDLS and CDR2 YYNGEE. CDR3 protein: CASSPQGVTYEQYF. As DNA, the CDR3 is TGTGCCAGCAGCCCCCAGGGGGTAACCTACGAGCAGTACTTC. The whole variable domain, remainder taken from reference TRBV9 and TRBJ2-7, is DSGVTQTPKHLITATGQRVTLRCSPRSGDLSVYWYQQSLDQGLQFLIQYYNGEERAKGNILERFSAQQFPDLHSELNLSSLELGDSALYFCASSPQGVTYEQYFGPGTRLTVT.

V and J are TRBV30 and TRBJ2-6; a possible D gene is TRBD2 (5 bases). The V and J ends lost 0 bases and 4 bases respectively, with 10 bases between them. CDR1 and CDR2 (germline): GTSNPN, SVGIG (reference sequence). This CDR3 is 15 amino acids long. In DNA, the CDR3 is TGTGCCTGGAGTGTAGGAGGATCCGGGGCCAACGTCCTGACTTTC. It codes for CAWSVGGSGANVLTF.

The CDR3 bases are TGTGCCAGCAGACGTACCGGGGTAGATACGCAGTATTTT. It codes for CASRRTGVDTQYF. This chain uses TRBV5-8 with TRBJ2-3, with a possible D match to TRBD2 (5 bases). The germline CDR1 and CDR2 sequences are SGHTS and YDEGEE. The CDR3 has 13 residues. V was trimmed by 5 bases and J by 5 bases, leaving 12 bases between them.

Comments on this clone: Its ends do not fully match the called genes, so a read error is possible. The rearrangement uses TRBV5-6 and TRBJ2-7; unclear D gene. Germline V gene lookup returns CDR1 SGHDT and CDR2 YYEEEE. This CDR3 has 12 residues. The CDR3 here is CASSLGNGESHF. The CDR3 DNA is TGTGCCAGCAGCTTGGGAAACGGAGAATCCCACTTC.

In DNA, the CDR3 is TGCGCCAGCAGCTTCACAGGTGCTGAAGCTTTCTTT. Its protein product is CASSFTGAEAFF. J is TRBJ1-1 and V is TRBV5-1; D perhaps matches TRBD1 (5 bases). The V end lost 2 bases, the J end lost 6 bases, and 8 bases lay between the germline ends. The V gene's germline CDR1 is SGHRS and CDR2 YFSETQ. This CDR3 region has 12 residues.

The rearrangement joins TRBV6-1 to TRBJ2-7; possible D gene TRBD2, 6 bases. Germline lookup yields CDR1 MNHNS and CDR2 SASEGT. The CDR3 extends over 20 amino acids. Trimming stripped 2 bases from V and 4 bases from J, with 30 bases between. This CDR3 is CASSEYDSGPSRPRGYEQYF. DNA for the CDR3: TGTGCCAGCAGTGAATATGATTCAGGTCCCTCCCGTCCGCGGGGATACGAGCAGTACTTC.

The chain has TRBV6-6 and TRBJ2-7, with no clear D. From germline, CDR1 is MNHNY and CDR2 SVGAGI (reference sequence). The CDR3 sequence is 12 residues long. V gave up 5 bases and J gave up 2 bases, with 7 bases separating them. The CDR3, as DNA: TGTGCCAGCAGTCCCGTCGCCTACGAGCAGTACTTC. Protein: CASSPVAYEQYF.

The CDR3 region is CSVRQGVGNQPQHF. CDR3 DNA sequence: TGCAGCGTGCGACAGGGGGTTGGCAATCAGCCCCAGCATTTT. The chain has TRBV29-1 and TRBJ1-5, with 9 bases identical to TRBD1. J gave up 2 bases and V 6 bases, and 5 bases lay outside the gene matches. The germline gives CDR1 SQVTM, CDR2 ANQGSEA. The CDR3 totals 14 residues.

The chain joins TRBV2 to TRBJ1-1; TRBD1 agrees at 10 bases. This CDR3 region has 15 residues. J lost 5 bases, V lost 5 bases, and 8 bases had no gene match. From germline, CDR1 is SNHLY and CDR2 FYNNEI. The CDR3 here is CASSNLAGQGTEAFF. CDR3 coding DNA: TGTGCCAGCAGTAATTTGGCGGGACAGGGGACTGAAGCTTTCTTT.

The chain combines TRBV10-3 with TRBJ1-5; D is perhaps TRBD1 (5 bases). Germline CDR1 and CDR2: ENHRY and SYGVKD. This CDR3 has 13 amino acids. The V and J ends lost 3 bases and 6 bases respectively, with 9 bases between them. Here the CDR3 reads CAISDRDGQPQHF. The CDR3 DNA reads TGTGCCATCAGTGACAGGGATGGTCAGCCCCAGCATTTT.